This T cell receptor (beta chain) stems from a study of blood T cells in healthy people across ages. Trimming left V 6 bases short and J 0 bases short, with 9 bases between. The CDR3 is 14 amino acids. The germline CDR1 and CDR2 sequences are SQVTM and ANQGSEA. A second roughly 6 to 11 cycle PCR used barcoded and J-beta primers. TCRdb passed the 5' RACE reads through MiXCR, listing each CDR3 protein once. The data hold some 1.5 million distinct CDR3 sequences, with roughly 28% observed a single time. Material for sequencing was blood. The sequence came from a woman aged 25 to 39 in good health. This chain connects TRBV29-1 to TRBJ2-6; D could derive from TRBD1 or TRBD2 (6 bases each). CDR3 region: CSVGGLSGANVLTF. The CDR3 region has the DNA TGCAGCGTCGGGGGCCTCTCTGGGGCCAACGTCCTGACTTTC.